This T cell receptor beta chain was recorded in a study of cytomegalovirus exposure and HLA in healthy donors. Study-level results: In all likelihood, a cluster of highly shared sequence variants was a sequencing artifact.

The PCR contained 60 Vbeta and 13 Jbeta primers. Produced via immunoSEQ multiplex PCR; TCRdb's table is partial and in-frame only. The sample yields roughly 260,000 clones, 80% to 90% seen once. A remark on this clone: Its antigen is undetermined.

Deletions cut 1 base from V and 1 base from J, with 3 bases between. CDR3 size: 13 residues. Germline V lookup: CDR1 SEHNR, CDR2 FQNEAQ (reference sequence). The TCR comes from a woman between 40 and 50 years old in good health and CMV-seropositive. The chain is built from TRBV7-9 and TRBJ2-3, with D uncertain. Sequencing input: PBMCs. Written as DNA, the CDR3 is TGTGCCAGCAGCTTAGTAGGCACAGATACGCAGTATTTT. It specifies CASSLVGTDTQYF.